This passage covers 25 T cell receptor beta chains from one sample sequenced in a study of blood T cell repertoires in COVID-19. Assay: immunoSEQ multiplex PCR; the TCRdb copy retains only in-frame clones and omits some. The data contain more than 150,000 clones, 84% of them singletons. The sample taken for sequencing was PBMCs or T cells enriched from blood (not recorded which). These TCRs come from a woman aged 45-60 years who had recovered from COVID-19.

In the case of this clone: Other DNA sequences within the sample encode an identical CDR3. This chain joins TRBV9 and TRBJ2-1; D is possibly TRBD2 (6 bases). The V and J ends lost 2 bases and 5 bases respectively, with 11 bases between them. CDR1 and CDR2 (germline): SGDLS, YYNGEE. The length of the CDR3 is 14 residues. CDR3 nucleotides: TGTGCCAGCAGCGTTGGAGGGACCCACAATGAGCAGTTCTTC. It is translated as CASSVGGTHNEQFF.

V is TRBV27 and J is TRBJ1-6; the D is unclear. In germline, CDR1 is MNHEY, CDR2 SMNVEV (reference sequence). The CDR3 runs 16 residues. The V end was cut by 5 bases, the J end by 1 base, with 12 bases between. CDR3 in DNA: TGTGCCAGCAGTCTCGCTAGAGGATCCTATAATTCACCCCTCCACTTT. This encodes CASSLARGSYNSPLHF.

This clone appeared a few times. This chain links TRBV27 with TRBJ2-2, with TRBD2 as a possible D gene (5 bases). This CDR3 contains 14 residues. The V end lost 0 bases, the J end lost 8 bases, and 10 bases lay between the germline ends. Germline-derived CDR1 and CDR2 are MNHEY and SMNVEV (reference sequence). Here the CDR3 DNA reads TGTGCCAGCAGTTTATCAGCTGGAGGAGGGGAGCTGTTTTTT. Translation: CASSLSAGGGELFF.

This chain links TRBV20-1 with TRBJ1-2; 9 bases line up with TRBD1. The CDR3 loop spans 15 amino acids. J lost 9 bases, V lost 3 bases, and 14 bases had no gene match. Germline V CDR1 and CDR2: DFQATT, SNEGSKA (reference sequence). This chain's CDR3 is CSASQDRGLLWSYTF. CDR3 nucleotide sequence: TGCAGTGCTAGTCAAGACAGGGGGTTGTTGTGGAGCTACACCTTC.

This clone has more than one count but fewer than ten. CDR3 bases: TGCGCCAGCACCCGTTATAATTCACCCCTCCACTTT. This encodes CASTRYNSPLHF. The chain links TRBV23-1 to TRBJ1-6; no clear D gene. TRBV23-1 is recorded as an ORF, its role being uncertain. V gave up 7 bases and J gave up 4 bases, with 5 bases separating them. The CDR3 contains 12 residues.

The chain has TRBV18 and TRBJ2-3; D possibly corresponds to TRBD2 (6 bases). Trimming left V 3 bases short and J 4 bases short, with 17 bases between. Germline V CDR1 and CDR2: KGHSH, LQKENI. The CDR3 totals 16 residues. The CDR3 DNA follows: TGTGCCAGCTCACCCCTCGGGACGGGGGTTGCAGATACGCAGTATTTT. This encodes CASSPLGTGVADTQYF.

CDR3 region: CASRQRGLDEKLFF. The CDR3 DNA reads as TGTGCCAGCCGTCAGCGGGGGCTGGATGAAAAACTGTTTTTT. The genes are TRBV19 and TRBJ1-4, with D perhaps matching TRBD1 (6 bases). Germline assignment: CDR1 LNHDA and CDR2 SQIVND (reference sequence). Trimming removed 9 bases at V and 6 bases at J, with 17 bases between. This CDR3 comprises 14 residues.

This clone was observed many times. The chain couples TRBV29-1 to TRBJ2-7, with TRBD1 identical over 8 bases. Germline V gene sequence: CDR1 SQVTM, CDR2 ANQGSEA. This CDR3 has 12 amino acids. Germline trimming cut 7 bases from V and 5 bases from J; bases unmatched to any gene: 7. The CDR3 region has the DNA TGCAGCGGATCGGACAGGGAGGACGAGCAGTACTTC. Translating gives CSGSDREDEQYF.

V is TRBV4-1 and J is TRBJ2-2, with 8 bases fitting TRBD2. This CDR3 has 16 residues. The V and J ends lost 4 bases and 6 bases, in that order; junction bases with no gene match: 10. The germline V gene has CDR1 MGHRA and CDR2 YSYEKL. Here the CDR3 reads CASSPGRGQFAGELFF. Here the CDR3 DNA reads TGCGCCAGCAGCCCCGGGAGGGGTCAGTTCGCCGGGGAGCTGTTTTTT.

The chain links TRBV9 to TRBJ1-1; 8 bases align to TRBD1. CDR1 is SGDLS and CDR2 is YYNGEE in the germline V gene. The CDR3 has 13 residues. V shed 3 bases and J 6 bases; nucleotides not matched to a gene: 4. CDR3 DNA sequence: TGTGCCAGCAGCGCGCAGGGGGCGGCTGAAGCTTTCTTT. This codes for CASSAQGAAEAFF.

The CDR3 spells CASNTREGDRVLAGELFF. DNA for the CDR3: TGTGCCAGCAATACTCGGGAGGGGGACAGGGTCCTCGCCGGGGAGCTGTTTTTT. V and J are TRBV11-3 and TRBJ2-2; D possibly corresponds to TRBD1 (9 bases). The germline V gene encodes CDR1 SGHNT and CDR2 YENEEA. The V end was cut by 7 bases, the J end by 6 bases, with 27 bases between. The CDR3 loop spans 18 amino acids.

V and J are TRBV18 and TRBJ1-6, with 7 bases matching TRBD1. The V segment lost 1 base and the J segment 8 bases; nucleotides outside the gene matches: 2. This CDR3 comprises 14 residues. The germline V gene encodes CDR1 KGHSH and CDR2 LQKENI. In DNA form, the CDR3 reads TGTGCCAGCTCACCACTCACAGGGGATTCACCCCTCCACTTT. Protein product: CASSPLTGDSPLHF.

This clone was seen only once. This chain joins TRBV9 and TRBJ1-5, with D possibly matching TRBD1 (5 bases). This CDR3 comprises 13 residues. V lost 3 bases and J lost 3, with 7 bases in between. CDR1 is SGDLS and CDR2 is YYNGEE in the germline V gene. DNA for the CDR3: TGTGCCAGCAGCGCGACAGACAATCAGCCCCAGCATTTT. Translation: CASSATDNQPQHF.

The chain joins TRBV7-2 to TRBJ2-1; a weak D match, TRBD2 (5 bases). Germline values: CDR1 SGHTA, CDR2 FQGNSA. The CDR3 has 14 residues. Deletions cut 5 bases from V and 3 bases from J, with 11 bases between. This CDR3 reads CASSQGLYYNEQFF. CDR3 in DNA: TGTGCCAGCAGCCAAGGACTTTACTACAATGAGCAGTTCTTC.

The CDR3 sequence is CASSLIGQGNSPLHF. Here the CDR3 DNA reads TGTGCCAGCAGCTTAATTGGACAGGGTAATTCACCCCTCCACTTT. The chain is built from TRBV7-8 and TRBJ1-6, with 8 bases that match TRBD1. CDR1 and CDR2 (germline): SGHVS, FQNEAQ. CDR3 length: 15 residues. V shed 2 bases, J shed 6 bases, and the junction held 3 bases outside the gene matches.

The gene calls are TRBV29-1 and TRBJ2-5, with a tentative D call TRBD1 (5 bases). Trimming left V 7 bases short and J 1 base short, with 16 bases between. Germline V gene lookup returns CDR1 SQVTM and CDR2 ANQGSEA. The CDR3 totals 14 residues. CDR3 region: CSAPPVQGQETQYF. The CDR3 DNA reads as TGCAGCGCCCCGCCGGTCCAGGGCCAAGAGACCCAGTACTTC.

The chain is built from TRBV7-9 and TRBJ2-1; D not certain. V was clipped by 1 base and J by 12 bases, with 10 bases between them. Germline loops: CDR1 SEHNR, CDR2 FQNEAQ (reference sequence). This CDR3 is 12 amino acids long. The chain's CDR3 is CASSLVSTGQFF. DNA for the CDR3: TGTGCCAGCAGCTTAGTTAGCACTGGGCAGTTCTTC.

CDR3 coding DNA: TGTGCCAGCAGTTCGACAGGGCTCTTCAAACTGTTTTTT. Translated, it gives CASSSTGLFKLFF. The chain has TRBV12-3 or TRBV12-4 and TRBJ1-4; 7 positions agree with TRBD1. V trimming: 4 bases; J trimming: 11 bases; junction bases outside the gene matches: 7. The CDR3 is 13 amino acids.

The J gene is TRBJ1-6, the V gene TRBV7-2; D unresolved. Trimming left V 5 bases short and J 10 bases short, with 12 bases between. CDR3 length: 13 amino acids. Germline lookup yields CDR1 SGHTA and CDR2 FQGNSA. CDR3 protein: CASSLGRNSPLHF. The DNA of the CDR3 is TGTGCCAGCAGCCTAGGGAGGAACTCACCCCTCCACTTT.

This clone is a singleton in its sample. CDR3 nucleotides: TGTGCCAGCAGCCAAGAAGAGGGGGCACCTCAGTACTTC. It yields the protein CASSQEEGAPQYF. The V and J genes are TRBV4-2 and TRBJ2-7, with 7 nucleotides matching TRBD1. The ends lost 0 bases at V and 10 bases at J; junction bases unmatched: 6. This CDR3 has 13 residues. CDR1 is LGHNA, CDR2 YNFKEQ, per germline.

The chain combines TRBV11-3 with TRBJ2-3; TRBD2 agrees at 7 bases. V lost 6 bases, J lost 2 bases, and 5 bases stayed unmatched. Germline V CDR1 and CDR2: SGHNT, YENEEA. This CDR3 has 14 amino acids. The CDR3 loop is CASSRGVSTDTQYF. The CDR3 nucleotides read TGTGCCAGCAGTCGGGGGGTATCCACAGATACGCAGTATTTT.

The rearrangement uses TRBV7-2 and TRBJ1-6; D is ambiguous. There are 15 residues in the CDR3. Germline lookup yields CDR1 SGHTA and CDR2 FQGNSA. Trimming removed 1 base from V and 10 bases from J, with 14 bases in between. The chain's CDR3 is CASSLGPGGSSPLHF. The CDR3, as DNA: TGTGCCAGCAGCTTAGGCCCGGGAGGCTCGTCACCCCTCCACTTT.

On this clone: Compared with germline, one end of the junction differs, possibly owing to a read error. This chain connects TRBV11-3 to TRBJ2-2; possible D gene TRBD2, 6 bases. This CDR3 has 17 residues. Germline V CDR1 and CDR2: SGHNT, YENEEA. The CDR3 region is CASSLDAPPGEHRGAVF. In DNA form, the CDR3 reads TGTGCCAGCAGCTTAGATGCTCCCCCGGGGGAACACCGGGGAGCTGTTTTT.

V is TRBV9 and J is TRBJ2-1; 8 nucleotides agree with TRBD2. Germline CDR1 SGDLS, CDR2 YYNGEE. CDR3 length: 14 amino acids. J gave up 9 bases and V 6 bases, and 11 bases lay outside the gene matches. The CDR3 nucleotides read TGTGCCAGCAACTCGGGGGGGCCAGTGGTTGAGCAGTTCTTC. Its protein is CASNSGGPVVEQFF.

The chain recombines TRBV5-6 with TRBJ1-6; D is ambiguous. The germline V gene encodes CDR1 SGHDT and CDR2 YYEEEE. V lost 2 bases and J lost 7, with 4 bases in between. The CDR3 is made up of 12 amino acids. CDR3 region: CASSFSNSPLHF. Here the CDR3 DNA reads TGTGCCAGCAGCTTTAGCAATTCACCCCTCCACTTT.